This T cell receptor (beta chain) stems from a study of T cell changes during pregnancy in multiple sclerosis. The table came from immunoSEQ multiplex PCR; TCRdb's copy has only in-frame clones and leaves some out. The table shows some 50,000 clones, with about 91% occurring only once. The CDR3 length is 15 residues. Germline CDR1 and CDR2: LNHDA and SQIVND (reference sequence). V lost 2 bases and J 7 bases, leaving 14 bases between the germline ends. The J gene is TRBJ2-2, the V gene TRBV19; perhaps TRBD2 as D (6 bases). The specimen was peripheral blood, collected after pregnancy. This receptor was taken from a female donor with multiple sclerosis, enrolled in a pregnancy study. CDR3: CASSIHKGLRGELFF. CDR3 sequence (DNA): TGTGCCAGTAGTATACACAAGGGACTTCGCGGGGAGCTGTTTTTT.